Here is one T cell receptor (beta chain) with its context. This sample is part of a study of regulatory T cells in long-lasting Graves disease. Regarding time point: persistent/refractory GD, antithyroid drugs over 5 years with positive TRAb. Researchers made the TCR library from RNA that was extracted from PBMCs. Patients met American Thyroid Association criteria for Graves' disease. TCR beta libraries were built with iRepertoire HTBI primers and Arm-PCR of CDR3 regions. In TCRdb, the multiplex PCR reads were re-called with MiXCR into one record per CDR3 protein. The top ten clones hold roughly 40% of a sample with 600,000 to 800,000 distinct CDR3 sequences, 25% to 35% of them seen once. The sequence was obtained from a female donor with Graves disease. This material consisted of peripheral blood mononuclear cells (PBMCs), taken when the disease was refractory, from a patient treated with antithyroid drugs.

The CDR3 reads CASSFGNGNTGELFF. The CDR3, as DNA: TGTGCCAGCAGCTTTGGTAATGGGAACACCGGGGAGCTGTTTTTT. The J gene is TRBJ2-2, the V gene TRBV5-6, with D unresolved. V lost 2 bases and J lost 1, with 9 bases in between. The CDR3 loop spans 15 amino acids. The germline CDR1 and CDR2 sequences are SGHDT and YYEEEE.